The sequence of this TCR beta chain was determined in a study of control samples from healthy donors and cancer patients. V shed 3 bases, J shed 7 bases, and the junction held 11 bases outside the gene matches. The CDR3 has 16 residues. Germline V lookup: CDR1 SGDLS, CDR2 YYNGEE. TCRdb keeps only in-frame clones here, not all; method: immunoSEQ multiplex PCR. The sample has some 110,000 clones; 85% to 90% are singletons. Sequenced sample: blood. The V and J genes are TRBV9 and TRBJ2-1, with TRBD2 matching 9 bases. The source of this sequence is a woman aged 70-85 years in good health. CDR3 in DNA: TGTGCCAGCAGCGCCCCTCCCGGCGGGGGGGGTAATGAGCAGTTCTTC. Protein: CASSAPPGGGGNEQFF.